These 13 T cell receptor beta chains came from one sample sequenced in a study of cytomegalovirus exposure and HLA in healthy donors. The PCR was carried out with 60 Vbeta primers and 13 Jbeta primers. Some clones are missing from TCRdb's copy, which holds only in-frame ones; the method was immunoSEQ multiplex PCR. The table lists 130,000 or so clones. Input material: PBMCs. All receptors derive from a woman aged 40 to 50 in good health and CMV-seropositive.

The V call is TRBV2, the J call TRBJ1-1; 7 nucleotides match TRBD1. The J segment lost 5 bases and the V segment lost 10 bases, leaving 10 bases of the junction unmatched. The CDR3 sequence is 13 residues long. The V gene's germline CDR1 is SNHLY and CDR2 FYNNEI. The chain's CDR3 is CATTSGGWTEAFF. The CDR3 DNA reads TGTGCCACCACTTCAGGGGGTTGGACTGAAGCTTTCTTT.

CDR3 sequence (DNA): TGTGCCAGCAGCAAGGGGCATGGCTACACCTTC. Amino acid sequence: CASSKGHGYTF. V and J are TRBV5-6 and TRBJ1-2; D possibly corresponds to TRBD1 (5 bases). Germline V lookup: CDR1 SGHDT, CDR2 YYEEEE. The CDR3 is 11 residues long. V was shortened by 4 bases and J by 6 bases, with 7 bases between the two germline ends.

This chain uses TRBV14 with TRBJ2-5, with D tentatively TRBD1 (6 bases). The DNA matches TRBJ2-7 better at its end, which makes the J call doubtful. This CDR3 is built from 15 residues. Germline V lookup: CDR1 SGHDN, CDR2 FVKESK. CDR3: CASSQEGGLTYEQYF. The CDR3 bases are TGTGCCAGCAGCCAAGAAGGGGGTCTTACCTACGAGCAGTACTTC.

The chain has TRBV9 and TRBJ2-1, with 9 nucleotides matching TRBD2. This CDR3 contains 19 residues. With 3 bases clipped from V and 4 bases from J, the junction kept 17 bases outside the gene matches. Germline V gene lookup returns CDR1 SGDLS and CDR2 YYNGEE. The CDR3 region has the DNA TGTGCCAGCAGCGATGAATCCGGTGGTAGCGGGAGAAGGTACAATGAGCAGTTCTTC. This translates into CASSDESGGSGRRYNEQFF.

The V call is TRBV9, the J call TRBJ2-7, with 14 bases fitting TRBD2. After removal of 4 bases from V and 5 bases from J, the junction contained 5 bases not matched to a gene. Germline CDR1 is SGDLS and CDR2 is YYNGEE. The CDR3 has 15 amino acids. CDR3 in amino acids: CASSPRLAGGDEQYF. The CDR3 DNA reads as TGTGCCAGCAGCCCCCGACTAGCGGGAGGGGACGAGCAGTACTTC.

The V and J genes are TRBV19 and TRBJ1-5; no clear D. The CDR3 sequence is 12 residues long. V was trimmed by 5 bases and J by 7 bases, leaving 9 bases between them. Germline V gene data show CDR1 as LNHDA and CDR2 as SQIVND (reference sequence). The CDR3 spells CASSLPPQPQHF. The CDR3, as DNA: TGTGCCAGTAGTCTCCCCCCCCAGCCCCAGCATTTT.

The chain uses TRBV29-1 and TRBJ1-1; D uncertain. V lost 8 bases to trimming and J lost 0 bases, with 13 bases between them. Germline V gene lookup returns CDR1 SQVTM and CDR2 ANQGSEA. The CDR3 is 13 residues long. CDR3 coding DNA: TGCAGCTGCGCGGGCCTCATGAACACTGAAGCTTTCTTT. Encoded protein: CSCAGLMNTEAFF. Combining the CDR3 with reference TRBV29-1 and TRBJ1-1 gives the whole variable domain SAVISQKPSRDICQRGTSLTIQCQVDSQVTMMFWYRQQPGQSLTLIATANQGSEATYESGFVIDKFPISRPNLTFSTLTVSNMSPEDSSIYLCSCAGLMNTEAFFGQGTRLTVV.

The chain has TRBV19 and TRBJ2-5; TRBD2 agrees at 10 bases. This CDR3 is 15 amino acids long. Germline V gene data show CDR1 as LNHDA and CDR2 as SQIVND (reference sequence). Trimming removed 1 base from V and 11 bases from J; junction bases left unmatched: 10. CDR3 sequence: CASSIGAGGPEEQYF. Here the CDR3 DNA reads TGTGCCAGTAGTATAGGAGCGGGAGGGCCGGAAGAGCAGTACTTC. The variable domain in full, with the rest retrieved from reference TRBV19 and TRBJ2-5, is DGGITQSPKYLFRKEGQNVTLSCEQNLNHDAMYWYRQDPGQGLRLIYYSQIVNDFQKGDIAEGYSVSREKKESFPLTVTSAQKNPTAFYLCASSIGAGGPEEQYFGPGTRLLVL.

The chain recombines TRBV5-1 with TRBJ2-1; weak D call: TRBD2 (6 bases). The germline gives CDR1 SGHRS, CDR2 YFSETQ. This CDR3 has 16 residues. Trimming stripped 4 bases from V and 0 bases from J, with 14 bases between. DNA of the CDR3: TGCGCCAGCAGCACCGGGACTCTCGCCTCCTACAATGAGCAGTTCTTC. Translating it yields CASSTGTLASYNEQFF.

V is TRBV7-8 and J is TRBJ2-7; the match to TRBD1 covers 8 bases. The V and J ends lost 5 bases and 9 bases, in that order; junction bases with no gene match: 15. CDR1 and CDR2 (germline): SGHVS, FQNEAQ. The CDR3 has 15 residues. CDR3 sequence (DNA): TGTGCCAGCAGCACCCAGAGGACAGGGCCCGAGGGGCAGTACTTC. It yields the protein CASSTQRTGPEGQYF.

The chain joins TRBV28 to TRBJ2-7, with 8 bases fitting TRBD1. The CDR3 runs to 15 residues. Germline V CDR1 and CDR2: MDHEN, SYDVKM. J was trimmed by 0 bases and V by 2 bases; bases with no gene match: 3. The CDR3: CASSLAGTGSYEQYF. CDR3 sequence (DNA): TGTGCCAGCAGTTTAGCCGGGACAGGCTCCTACGAGCAGTACTTC.

The J gene is TRBJ1-2, the V gene TRBV11-2; TRBD1 is a possible D gene (5 bases). The germline gives CDR1 SGHAT, CDR2 FQNNGV. The CDR3 is 12 residues long. V dropped 5 bases and J dropped 6 bases, with 10 bases sitting between them. This CDR3 is CASSPVGHGYTF. The DNA for the CDR3 is TGTGCCAGCAGCCCGGTGGGGCATGGCTACACCTTC.

The chain joins TRBV5-1 to TRBJ1-3; TRBD1 aligns across 8 bases. This CDR3 has 16 residues. V shed 4 bases and J 2 bases; nucleotides not matched to a gene: 8. Per germline, CDR1 SGHRS and CDR2 YFSETQ. The CDR3 sequence is CASSTTGGLAGNTIYF. The CDR3 DNA reads as TGCGCCAGCAGCACAACAGGGGGACTGGCTGGAAACACCATATATTTT. Based on the CDR3 plus reference TRBV5-1 and TRBJ1-3, the full variable domain is KAGVTQTPRYLIKTRGQQVTLSCSPISGHRSVSWYQQTPGQGLQFLFEYFSETQRNKGNFPGRFSGRQFSNSRSEMNVSTLELGDSALYLCASSTTGGLAGNTIYFGEGSWLTVV.